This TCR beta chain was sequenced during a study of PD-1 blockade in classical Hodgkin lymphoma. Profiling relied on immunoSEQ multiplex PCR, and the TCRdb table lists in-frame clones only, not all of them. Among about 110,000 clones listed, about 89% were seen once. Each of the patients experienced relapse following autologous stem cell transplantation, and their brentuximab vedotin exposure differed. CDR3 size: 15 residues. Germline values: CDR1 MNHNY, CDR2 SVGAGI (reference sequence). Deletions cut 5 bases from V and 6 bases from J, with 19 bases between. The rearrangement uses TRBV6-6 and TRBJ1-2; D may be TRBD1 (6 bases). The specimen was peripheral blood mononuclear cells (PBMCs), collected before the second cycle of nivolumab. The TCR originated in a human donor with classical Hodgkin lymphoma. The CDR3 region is CASSDSTGWGNGYTF. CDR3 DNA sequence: TGTGCCAGCAGTGATTCCACAGGGTGGGGAAATGGCTACACCTTC.